Following are 2 T cell receptor beta chains from one sample sequenced in a study of T cells in Graves' hyperthyroidism and ophthalmopathy. It was RNA transcripts that yielded the amplified TCR beta CDR3 regions. Carried out on the TCR CDR3, a first-round RT-PCR used the HTBI primer set. MiXCR, run by TCRdb on the multiplex PCR reads, gives a single entry per CDR3 protein. This table holds about 270,000 distinct CDR3 sequences, over 20% found once. Sequenced: blood. These TCRs come from a woman in her 40s with Graves' ophthalmopathy.

This clonotype occurred a few times. Here the CDR3 reads CASRSDNYGYTF. The CDR3 DNA follows: TGTGCCAGCAGAAGCGACAACTATGGCTACACCTTC. The chain carries TRBV6-2 or TRBV6-3 and TRBJ1-2; D is unresolved. Between the trimmed V and J ends, which lost 6 bases and 2 bases, there was a span of 7 bases. Germline values: CDR1 MNHEY, CDR2 SVGEGT. The CDR3 totals 12 residues.

Many counts were recorded for this clonotype. The chain links TRBV20-1 to TRBJ2-7; TRBD2 aligns across 15 bases. The CDR3 has 16 residues. V lost 6 bases, J lost 2 bases, and 8 bases stayed unmatched. Germline V gene sequence: CDR1 DFQATT, CDR2 SNEGSKA (reference sequence). The CDR3 sequence: CSAAGTSGRTTYEQYF. The CDR3 region has the DNA TGCAGTGCAGCCGGGACTAGCGGGAGGACAACCTACGAGCAGTACTTC.